The 17 T cell receptor beta chains presented below share a single source sample, sequenced in a study of Tregs in tolerant kidney transplant recipients. Repertoires were generated with immunoSEQ multiplex PCR, while TCRdb's copy carries only in-frame clones and drops some. This sample contains roughly 32,000 clones. The sequencing here drew on CD8+ T cells from blood, taken before the transplant. These receptors were collected from a human donor who received a combined kidney and bone marrow transplant.

Comments on this clone: Read data end 3 residues before the CDR3 end; the end is taken from the germline J gene. This chain connects TRBV12-3 or TRBV12-4 to TRBJ2-3; 9 positions agree with TRBD2. The V and J ends lost 2 bases and 6 bases, in that order; junction bases with no gene match: 12. The CDR3 contains 17 residues. This CDR3 reads CASSLLPTGLAADTQYF. The CDR3 bases that were read are TGTGCCAGCAGTTTATTACCCACGGGACTAGCAGCTGATACG.

CDR3 DNA (partial): TGTGCCAGCAGTTCTCAGGATTTCAATCAGCCC. Translated: CASSSQDFNQP. The complete CDR3 sequence is CASSSQDFNQPQHF. The rearrangement uses TRBV6-2 or TRBV6-3 and TRBJ1-5; D remains ambiguous. The CDR3 is cut off 3 residues early in the read; its end comes from the germline J gene. V lost 4 bases and J 3 bases, leaving 10 bases between the germline ends. Looked up from germline, CDR1 is MNHEY and CDR2 is SVGEGT. CDR3 length: 14 residues.

A word on this clone: The read comes to an end 3 residues before the CDR3 does, leaving the germline J gene to fill in the end. The chain has TRBV6-4 and TRBJ1-1; possible D gene TRBD1, 6 bases. With 6 bases removed from V and 4 bases from J, the gap between germline ends came to 15 bases. Germline CDR1 MRHNA, CDR2 SNTAGT. The CDR3 is 14 residues long. The covered CDR3 bases are TGTGCCAGCAGGGCCTTAGGGGGTGCCACTGAA. It codes for CASRALGGATE. The full CDR3 reads CASRALGGATEAFF.

A remark on this clone: The CDR3 extends 3 residues past the end of the read, so its final part is completed from the germline J gene. This chain links TRBV18 with TRBJ2-1; TRBD1 matches 9 bases. CDR1 and CDR2 from the germline V gene are KGHSH and LQKENI. V lost 3 bases and J lost 6; bases outside the gene matches: 9. The CDR3 spans 16 residues. The CDR3 here is CASSPAWDRELNEQFF. CDR3 bases read: TGTGCCAGCTCACCCGCTTGGGACAGGGAACTCAATGAG.

A remark on this clone: The CDR3 end lies 3 residues beyond the end of the read and is filled in from the germline J gene. The chain has TRBV6-2 or TRBV6-3 and TRBJ2-7; 8 positions agree with TRBD1. Per the germline V gene, CDR1 is MNHEY and CDR2 is SVGEGT. The ends lost 8 bases at V and 4 bases at J; junction bases unmatched: 7. The CDR3 covers 13 residues. The covered CDR3 bases are TGTGCCAGCCTGCGACAGGGGCCTTACGAG. Translating gives CASLRQGPYE. The entire CDR3 sequence reads CASLRQGPYEQYF.

With respect to this clone: The read ends 3 residues early relative to the CDR3; the germline J gene fills the gap. The V gene is TRBV18, the J gene TRBJ2-3; 7 nucleotides line up with TRBD2. Germline CDR1 reads KGHSH; CDR2 reads LQKENI. The CDR3 is 19 residues long. J lost 0 bases, V lost 2 bases, and 14 bases had no gene match. The CDR3 protein is CASSPYHLADTASTDTQYF. Incomplete CDR3 DNA: TGTGCCAGCTCACCATATCACCTAGCGGATACAGCTAGCACAGATACG.

A remark on this clone: The observed sequence ends 3 residues before the CDR3 terminus, with the missing tail filled in from the germline J gene. The chain joins TRBV7-9 to TRBJ2-7; possible D gene TRBD1, 6 bases. CDR3 length: 15 amino acids. Germline loops: CDR1 SEHNR, CDR2 FQNEAQ (reference sequence). Trimming left V 5 bases short and J 5 bases short, with 19 bases between. CDR3 residues: CASSPGEGVFHEQYF. The sequenced CDR3 bases are TGTGCCAGCAGCCCCGGTGAGGGGGTTTTCCACGAG.

A remark on this clone: The CDR3 end lies 3 residues beyond the end of the read and is filled in from the germline J gene. V gene TRBV19 combines with J gene TRBJ2-7; D gene unclear. This CDR3 spans 9 amino acids. The ends were cut back, 9 bases at V and 4 bases at J, with 4 bases in the middle. Germline V gives CDR1 LNHDA, CDR2 SQIVND (reference sequence). CDR3 DNA, as far as it was read: TGTGCCAGAGGGTACGAG. This translates into CARGYE. The full CDR3 is CARGYEQYF.

Concerning this clone: The read terminates 3 residues before the CDR3 end, so the remaining end is supplied by the germline J gene. J is TRBJ2-5 and V is TRBV2; 7 bases line up with TRBD2. Looked up from germline, CDR1 is SNHLY and CDR2 is FYNNEI. CDR3 length equals 14 residues. V lost 4 bases, J lost 2 bases, and 4 bases stayed unmatched. The chain's CDR3 is CASSVWTSQETQYF. The sequenced part of the CDR3 DNA is TGTGCCAGCAGTGTTTGGACTAGTCAAGAGACC.

For this clone: Read data end 3 residues before the CDR3 end; the end is taken from the germline J gene. The chain has TRBV7-6 and TRBJ1-2, with 8 bases fitting TRBD1. Trimming removed 4 bases from V and 3 bases from J; junction bases left unmatched: 4. Germline-derived CDR1 and CDR2 are SGHVS and FNYEAQ. The CDR3 has 14 residues. The covered CDR3 bases are TGTGCCAGCAGCTACCAGGGGGCGGACTATGGC. Protein: CASSYQGADYG. The full CDR3 protein reads CASSYQGADYGYTF.

Of note for this clone: The CDR3 is cut off 3 residues early in the read; its end comes from the germline J gene. The chain employs TRBV7-9 and TRBJ1-2, with 7 positions matching TRBD1. The CDR3 sequence is 14 residues long. Germline-derived CDR1 and CDR2 are SEHNR and FQNEAQ (reference sequence). V lost 4 bases and J lost 7; bases outside the gene matches: 9. CDR3 bases read: TGTGCCAGCAGCTCAGAGACGACAGGGAGTGGC. Protein product: CASSSETTGSG. The complete CDR3 protein is CASSSETTGSGYTF.

About this clone: The sequence runs out 3 residues before the end of the CDR3; the remainder is reconstructed from the germline J gene. The chain uses TRBV19 and TRBJ2-3, with 13 bases lining up with TRBD2. V gave up 4 bases and J gave up 1 base; unmatched junction bases: 14. Germline assignment: CDR1 LNHDA and CDR2 SQIVND (reference sequence). This CDR3 is 20 amino acids long. CDR3 DNA (partial): TGTGCCAGTAGTAGGACTAGCGGGAGTGGTGATGGTTTAGGCACAGATACG. Its translation is CASSRTSGSGDGLGTDT. In full, the CDR3 is CASSRTSGSGDGLGTDTQYF.

Note on this clone: The missing CDR3 end, 3 residues past where the read stops, is filled in from the germline J gene. V usage is TRBV20-1 and J usage is TRBJ1-2; D possibly corresponds to TRBD1 (5 bases). CDR3 length: 14 residues. Germline CDR1 is DFQATT and CDR2 is SNEGSKA (reference sequence). The sequenced CDR3 bases are TGCAGCGTCGGAGGGCCGACAGAGAACTATGGC. This sequence encodes CSVGGPTENYG. From start to end, the CDR3 is CSVGGPTENYGYTF.

Points on this clone: The read stops 3 residues short of the end of the CDR3; the missing end is completed from the germline J gene. The genes are TRBV6-2 or TRBV6-3 and TRBJ1-5; possible D gene TRBD1, 6 bases. Germline V lookup: CDR1 MNHEY, CDR2 SVGEGT. The CDR3 totals 13 residues. The V end was cut by 8 bases, the J end by 6 bases, with 14 bases between. CDR3 in amino acids: CASGRAGVQPQHF. CDR3 DNA (partial): TGTGCCAGCGGTCGGGCAGGGGTTCAGCCC.

As for this clone: Coverage ceases 3 residues before the CDR3 finishes, and the germline J gene fills in the end. This chain connects TRBV6-1 to TRBJ1-5, with D tentatively TRBD1 (5 bases). The CDR3 is made up of 16 amino acids. CDR1 is MNHNS and CDR2 is SASEGT in the germline V gene. Trimming stripped 3 bases from V and 5 bases from J, with 17 bases between. The CDR3: CASSEGPGGSDQPQHF. CDR3 DNA (partial): TGTGCCAGCAGTGAGGGGCCGGGGGGGAGCGATCAGCCC.

Worth noting for this clone: The observed sequence ends 3 residues before the CDR3 terminus, with the missing tail filled in from the germline J gene. This CDR3 is also generated by other DNA sequences in the sample. The chain joins TRBV19 to TRBJ2-2; weak D call: TRBD1 (6 bases). The length of the CDR3 is 14 residues. CDR1 and CDR2 from the germline V gene are LNHDA and SQIVND (reference sequence). Between the trimmed V and J ends, which lost 5 bases and 6 bases, there was a span of 13 bases. The CDR3 spells CASSSGESSGELFF. The covered CDR3 bases are TGTGCCAGTAGTTCAGGGGAGTCCTCCGGGGAG. Using reference TRBV19 and TRBJ2-2 for the parts outside the CDR3, the full variable domain is DGGITQSPKYLFRKEGQNVTLSCEQNLNHDAMYWYRQDPGQGLRLIYYSQIVNDFQKGDIAEGYSVSREKKESFPLTVTSAQKNPTAFYLCASSSGESSGELFFGEGSRLTVL.

Turning to this clone: The CDR3 end falls 3 residues outside the read, so it is completed with the germline J gene. The J gene is TRBJ2-1, the V gene TRBV30; D unclear. The CDR3 consists of 11 residues. Germline V CDR1 and CDR2: GTSNPN, SVGIG (reference sequence). V lost 2 bases, J lost 6 bases, and 5 bases lay in between. CDR3 DNA (partial): TGTGCCTGGAGTCAATTCAATGAG. It codes for CAWSQFNE. The full CDR3 sequence reads CAWSQFNEQFF.